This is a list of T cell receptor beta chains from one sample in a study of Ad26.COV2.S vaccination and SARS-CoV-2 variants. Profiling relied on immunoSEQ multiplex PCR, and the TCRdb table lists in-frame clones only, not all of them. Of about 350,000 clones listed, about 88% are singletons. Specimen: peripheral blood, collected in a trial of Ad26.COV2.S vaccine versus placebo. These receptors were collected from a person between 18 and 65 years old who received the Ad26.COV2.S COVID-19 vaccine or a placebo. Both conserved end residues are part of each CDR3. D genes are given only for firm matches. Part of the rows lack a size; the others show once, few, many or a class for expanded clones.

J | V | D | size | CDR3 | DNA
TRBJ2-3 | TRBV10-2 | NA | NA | CASSPGHITDTQYF | TGCGCCAGCAGTCCGGGACATATCACAGATACGCAGTATTTT
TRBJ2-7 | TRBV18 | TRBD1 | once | CASSPSRQGYEQYF | TGTGCCAGCTCACCCTCTCGACAGGGGTACGAGCAGTACTTC
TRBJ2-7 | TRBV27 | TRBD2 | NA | CASSYTSGSSYEQYF | TGTGCCAGCAGTTATACTAGCGGGAGTTCCTACGAGCAGTACTTC
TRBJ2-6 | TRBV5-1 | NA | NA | CASSVEGVGANVLTF | TGCGCCAGCAGCGTGGAGGGCGTCGGGGCCAACGTCCTGACTTTC
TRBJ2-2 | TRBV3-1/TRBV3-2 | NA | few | CASSQGDNTGELFF | TGTGCCAGCAGCCAAGGAGATAACACCGGGGAGCTGTTTTTT
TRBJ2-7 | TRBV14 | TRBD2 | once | CASSQTGGTYEQYF | TGTGCCAGCAGCCAAACCGGGGGGACCTACGAGCAGTACTTC
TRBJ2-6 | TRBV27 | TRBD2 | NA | CASSLLREMSGANVLTF | TGTGCCAGCAGCTTATTGCGGGAGATGTCTGGGGCCAACGTCCTGACTTTC
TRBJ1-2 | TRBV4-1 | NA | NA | CASSQDQGSYGYTF | TGCGCCAGCAGCCAAGATCAGGGTAGCTATGGCTACACCTTC
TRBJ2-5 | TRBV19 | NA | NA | CASTAGAQETQYF | TGTGCCAGTACTGCAGGGGCTCAAGAGACCCAGTACTTC
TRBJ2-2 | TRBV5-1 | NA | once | CASTPGGLTGELFF | TGCGCCAGCACCCCGGGGGGCCTAACCGGGGAGCTGTTTTTT
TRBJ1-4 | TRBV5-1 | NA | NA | CASSFGAVLGEKLFF | TGCGCCAGCAGCTTCGGAGCAGTCCTTGGTGAAAAACTGTTTTTT
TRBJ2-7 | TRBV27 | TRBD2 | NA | CASSLSKIAGVYEQYF | TGTGCCAGCAGTTTAAGTAAGATAGCGGGAGTTTACGAGCAGTACTTC
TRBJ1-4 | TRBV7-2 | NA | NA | CASSLARAYRSEKLFF | TGTGCCAGCAGCTTAGCGCGGGCTTATCGGTCTGAAAAACTGTTTTTT
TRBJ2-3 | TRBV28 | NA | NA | CASSLGSSTDTQYF | TGTGCCAGCAGTTTAGGATCTAGCACAGATACGCAGTATTTT
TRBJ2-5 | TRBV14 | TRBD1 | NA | CASSHTGDRGETQYF | TGTGCCAGCAGCCACACAGGGGACCGGGGAGAGACCCAGTACTTC
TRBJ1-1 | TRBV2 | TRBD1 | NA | CASSLTGESFLTEAFF | TGTGCCAGCAGTCTAACAGGGGAGTCCTTCCTCACTGAAGCTTTCTTT
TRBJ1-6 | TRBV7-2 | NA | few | CASSSPRGSYNSPLHF | TGTGCCAGCAGCTCGCCAAGGGGCAGCTATAATTCACCCCTCCACTTT
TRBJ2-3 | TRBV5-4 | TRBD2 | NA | CASSLAVAGTDTQYF | TGTGCCAGCAGCTTGGCGGTAGCGGGGACAGATACGCAGTATTTT
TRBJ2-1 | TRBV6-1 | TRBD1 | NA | CASSETGGRDEQFF | TGTGCCAGCAGTGAGACAGGGGGCCGCGATGAGCAGTTCTTC
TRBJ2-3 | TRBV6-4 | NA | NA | CASSDEAGTDTQYF | TGTGCCAGCAGTGACGAGGCGGGCACAGATACGCAGTATTTT
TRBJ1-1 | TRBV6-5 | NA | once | CASSYQDRFTEAFF | TGTGCCAGCAGTTACCAGGACCGATTCACTGAAGCTTTCTTT
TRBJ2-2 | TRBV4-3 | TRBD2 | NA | CASSRLAGHGITGELFF | TGCGCCAGCAGCCGACTAGCGGGGCATGGGATCACCGGGGAGCTGTTTTTT
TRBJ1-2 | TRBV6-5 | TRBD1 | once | CASRGDRDNDYGYTF | TGTGCCAGCAGAGGGGACAGGGACAATGACTATGGCTACACCTTC
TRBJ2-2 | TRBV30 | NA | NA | CAWTPHLGELFF | TGTGCCTGGACACCCCACCTCGGGGAGCTGTTTTTT
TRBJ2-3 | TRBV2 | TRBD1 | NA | CASSRDRVAGTGDTQYF | TGTGCCAGCAGCCGGGACAGGGTCGCGGGAACGGGTGATACGCAGTATTTT
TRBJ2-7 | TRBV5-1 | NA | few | CASSLGGHEQYF | TGCGCCAGCAGCTTGGGGGGACACGAGCAGTACTTC
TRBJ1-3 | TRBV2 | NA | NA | CASRITEGGSSGNTIYF | TGTGCCAGCAGGATAACAGAGGGGGGCTCCTCTGGAAACACCATATATTTT
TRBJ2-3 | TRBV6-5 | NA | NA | CASTHPNTDTQYF | TGTGCCAGCACCCATCCTAACACAGATACGCAGTATTTT
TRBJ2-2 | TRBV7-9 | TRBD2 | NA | CASSFFLAGMGGELFF | TGTGCCAGCAGCTTCTTTCTAGCGGGAATGGGCGGGGAGCTGTTTTTT
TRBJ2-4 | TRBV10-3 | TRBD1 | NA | CAISESPEPGQFVF | TGTGCCATCAGTGAGTCACCCGAGCCGGGACAGTTTGTCTTC
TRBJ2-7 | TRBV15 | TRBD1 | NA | CATSPGQGREQYF | TGTGCCACCAGTCCGGGACAGGGGCGAGAGCAGTACTTC
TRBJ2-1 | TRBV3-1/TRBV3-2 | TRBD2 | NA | CASSLSLAGTNEQFF | TGTGCCAGCAGCCTGAGTCTAGCGGGAACCAATGAGCAGTTCTTC
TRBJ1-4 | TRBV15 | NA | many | CATSGRGREKLFF | TGTGCCACCAGCGGACGGGGACGGGAAAAACTGTTTTTT
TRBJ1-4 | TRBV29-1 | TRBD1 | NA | CSGGQGTEKLFF | TGCAGCGGTGGACAGGGCACCGAAAAACTGTTTTTT
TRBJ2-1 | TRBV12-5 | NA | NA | CASGLWGPNEQFF | TGTGCTAGTGGTTTGTGGGGTCCCAATGAGCAGTTCTTC
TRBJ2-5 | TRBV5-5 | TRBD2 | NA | CASSSRLAGGGETQYF | TGTGCCAGCAGCTCACGACTAGCGGGAGGCGGAGAGACCCAGTACTTC
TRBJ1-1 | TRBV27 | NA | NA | CASSLRPANTEAFF | TGTGCCAGCAGTTTAAGGCCAGCCAACACTGAAGCTTTCTTT
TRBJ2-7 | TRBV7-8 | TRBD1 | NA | CASSSGDRGKGEQYF | TGTGCCAGCAGCTCGGGGGACAGGGGAAAAGGGGAGCAGTACTTC
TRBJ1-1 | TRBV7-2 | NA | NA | CASSLIYGADEAFF | TGTGCCAGCAGCTTAATCTATGGGGCGGATGAAGCTTTCTTT
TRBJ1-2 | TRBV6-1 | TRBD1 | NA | CASSELRTGGFVYTF | TGTGCCAGCAGTGAACTCCGGACAGGGGGATTTGTCTACACCTTC
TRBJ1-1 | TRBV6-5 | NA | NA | CASSSVFKGNFAEAFF | TGTGCCAGCAGTTCCGTCTTTAAGGGGAATTTCGCTGAAGCTTTCTTT
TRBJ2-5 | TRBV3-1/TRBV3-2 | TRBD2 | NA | CASSYWTSGSVETQYF | TGTGCCAGCAGCTATTGGACTAGCGGGAGTGTCGAGACCCAGTACTTC
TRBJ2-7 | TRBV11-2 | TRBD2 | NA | CASSSAGGYEQYF | TGTGCCAGCAGCTCGGCGGGGGGCTACGAGCAGTACTTC
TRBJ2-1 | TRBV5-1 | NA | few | CASSLAAGMYNEQFF | TGCGCCAGCAGCTTGGCCGCGGGGATGTACAATGAGCAGTTCTTC
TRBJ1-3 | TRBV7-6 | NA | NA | CASSGELVTGNTIYF | TGTGCCAGCAGCGGGGAGCTAGTAACTGGAAACACCATATATTTT
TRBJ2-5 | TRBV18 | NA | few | CASSHPGPRRETQYF | TGTGCCAGCTCCCACCCGGGACCCCGGAGGGAGACCCAGTACTTC
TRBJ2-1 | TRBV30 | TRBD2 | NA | CAWRWGGYNEQFF | TGTGCCTGGAGATGGGGGGGCTACAATGAGCAGTTCTTC
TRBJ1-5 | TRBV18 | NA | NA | CASSRETGAVQPQHF | TGTGCCAGCTCACGAGAGACGGGGGCGGTTCAGCCCCAGCATTTT
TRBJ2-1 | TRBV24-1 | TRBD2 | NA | CATSEGLAALNEQFF | TGTGCCACCAGTGAAGGACTAGCGGCGCTCAATGAGCAGTTCTTC
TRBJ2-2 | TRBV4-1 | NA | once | CASSPSGSHTGELFF | TGCGCCAGCAGCCCGTCCGGAAGCCACACCGGGGAGCTGTTTTTT
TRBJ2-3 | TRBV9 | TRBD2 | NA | CASTRRLATTGDTQYF | TGTGCCAGCACCAGACGACTAGCCACCACGGGAGATACGCAGTATTTT
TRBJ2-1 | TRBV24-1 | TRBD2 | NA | CATSDSREGLRNEQFF | TGTGCCACCAGTGACTCCCGGGAGGGCCTCCGCAATGAGCAGTTCTTC
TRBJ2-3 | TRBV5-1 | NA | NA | CASSLGGYTDTQYF | TGCGCCAGCAGCTTAGGAGGGTACACAGATACGCAGTATTTT
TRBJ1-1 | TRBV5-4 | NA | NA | CASSLDATVNTEAFF | TGTGCCAGCAGCCTAGATGCGACGGTGAACACTGAAGCTTTCTTT
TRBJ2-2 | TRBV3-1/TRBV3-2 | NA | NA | CASSQALGTTGELFF | TGTGCCAGCAGCCAAGCTTTGGGGACCACCGGGGAGCTGTTTTTT
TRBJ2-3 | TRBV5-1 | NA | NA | CASKMREGSDTQYF | TGCGCCAGCAAGATGAGAGAGGGATCAGATACGCAGTATTTT
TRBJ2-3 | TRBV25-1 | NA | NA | CASRTPPDTQYF | TGTGCCAGCAGAACCCCCCCAGATACGCAGTATTTT
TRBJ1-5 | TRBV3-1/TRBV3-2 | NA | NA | CASSQGGGYSNQPQHF | TGTGCCAGCAGCCAAGGTGGGGGCTATAGCAATCAGCCCCAGCATTTT
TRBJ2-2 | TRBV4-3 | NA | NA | CASSQDPGKTTGELFF | TGCGCCAGCAGCCAAGATCCGGGGAAAACTACCGGGGAGCTGTTTTTT